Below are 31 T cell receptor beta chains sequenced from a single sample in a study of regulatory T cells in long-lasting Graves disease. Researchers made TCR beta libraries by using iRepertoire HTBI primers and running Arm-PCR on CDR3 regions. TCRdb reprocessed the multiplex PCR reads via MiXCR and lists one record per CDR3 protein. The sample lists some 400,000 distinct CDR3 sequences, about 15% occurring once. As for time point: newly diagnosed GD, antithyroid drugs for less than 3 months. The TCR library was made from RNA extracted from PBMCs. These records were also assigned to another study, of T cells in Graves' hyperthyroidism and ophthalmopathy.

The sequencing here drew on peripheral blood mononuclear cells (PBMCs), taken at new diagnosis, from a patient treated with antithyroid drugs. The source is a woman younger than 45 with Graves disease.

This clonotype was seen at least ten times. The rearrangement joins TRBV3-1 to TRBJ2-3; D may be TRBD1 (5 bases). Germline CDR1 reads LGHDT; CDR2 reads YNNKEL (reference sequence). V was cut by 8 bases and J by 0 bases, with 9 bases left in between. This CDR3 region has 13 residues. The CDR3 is CASVGRSTDTQYF. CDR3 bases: TGTGCCAGCGTGGGGCGTAGCACAGATACGCAGTATTTT.

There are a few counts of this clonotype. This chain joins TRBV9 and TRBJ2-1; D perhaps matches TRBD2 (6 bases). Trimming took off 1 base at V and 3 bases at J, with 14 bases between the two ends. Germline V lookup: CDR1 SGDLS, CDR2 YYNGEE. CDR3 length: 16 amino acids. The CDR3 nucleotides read TGTGCCAGCAGCGTAACCCGTGGGACTCTCTACAATGAGCAGTTCTTC. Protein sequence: CASSVTRGTLYNEQFF.

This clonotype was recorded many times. The CDR3 region has the DNA TGTGCCAGCAGCCAGGGGACAGACTTGCAGCAGTACTTC. This sequence encodes CASSQGTDLQQYF. The V call is TRBV3-1, the J call TRBJ2-7; 7 positions match TRBD1. The CDR3 totals 13 residues. Unmatched junction bases numbered 7, after V lost 3 bases and J lost 8 bases. Germline values: CDR1 LGHDT, CDR2 YNNKEL (reference sequence).

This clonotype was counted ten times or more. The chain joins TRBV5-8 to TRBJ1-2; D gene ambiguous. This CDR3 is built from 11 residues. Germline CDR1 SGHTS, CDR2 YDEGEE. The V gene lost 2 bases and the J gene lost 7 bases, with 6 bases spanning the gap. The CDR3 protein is CASSFSSGYTF. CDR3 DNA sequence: TGTGCCAGCAGCTTTAGCAGTGGCTACACCTTC.

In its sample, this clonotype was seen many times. The CDR3 sequence: CASSIQGLASPGGTDTQYF. Here the CDR3 DNA reads TGTGCCAGCAGTATACAGGGACTAGCGTCACCCGGCGGCACAGATACGCAGTATTTT. The chain links TRBV6-1 to TRBJ2-3; 10 bases match TRBD2. Germline CDR1 and CDR2: MNHNS and SASEGT. With 5 bases clipped from V and 1 base from J, the junction kept 15 bases outside the gene matches. This CDR3 is built from 19 residues.

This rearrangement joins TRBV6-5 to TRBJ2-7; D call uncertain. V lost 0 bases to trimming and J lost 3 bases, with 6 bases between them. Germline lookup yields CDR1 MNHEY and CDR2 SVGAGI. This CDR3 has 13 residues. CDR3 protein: CASSYSPRYEQYF. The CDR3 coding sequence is TGTGCCAGCAGTTACTCGCCACGCTACGAGCAGTACTTC.

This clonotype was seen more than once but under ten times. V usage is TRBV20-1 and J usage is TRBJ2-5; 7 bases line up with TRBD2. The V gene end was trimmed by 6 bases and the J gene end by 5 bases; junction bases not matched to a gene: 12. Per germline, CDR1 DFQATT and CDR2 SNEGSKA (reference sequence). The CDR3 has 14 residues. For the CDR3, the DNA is TGCAGTGCAAAGGGGCTAGCGGAGGGGGAGACCCAGTACTTC. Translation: CSAKGLAEGETQYF.

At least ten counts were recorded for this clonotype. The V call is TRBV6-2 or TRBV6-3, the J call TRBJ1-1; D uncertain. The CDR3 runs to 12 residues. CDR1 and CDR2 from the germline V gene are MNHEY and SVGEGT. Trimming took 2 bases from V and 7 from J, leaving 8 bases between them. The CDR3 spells CASSYVSNEAFF. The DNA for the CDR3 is TGTGCCAGCAGTTACGTGAGTAATGAAGCTTTCTTT.

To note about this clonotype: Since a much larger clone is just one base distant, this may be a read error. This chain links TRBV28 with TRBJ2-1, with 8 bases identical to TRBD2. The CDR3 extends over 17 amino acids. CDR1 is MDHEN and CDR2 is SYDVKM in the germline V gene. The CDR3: CAGSFYAGTSSYNEQFF. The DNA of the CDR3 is TGTGCCGGCAGTTTTTACGCGGGGACTAGCTCCTACAATGAGCAGTTCTTC.

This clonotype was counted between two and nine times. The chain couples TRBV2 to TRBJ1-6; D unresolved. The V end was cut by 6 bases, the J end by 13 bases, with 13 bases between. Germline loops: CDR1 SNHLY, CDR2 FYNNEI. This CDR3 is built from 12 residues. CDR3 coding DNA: TGTGCCAGCAGCGACCCGAGGTATCCCCTCCACTTT. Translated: CASSDPRYPLHF.

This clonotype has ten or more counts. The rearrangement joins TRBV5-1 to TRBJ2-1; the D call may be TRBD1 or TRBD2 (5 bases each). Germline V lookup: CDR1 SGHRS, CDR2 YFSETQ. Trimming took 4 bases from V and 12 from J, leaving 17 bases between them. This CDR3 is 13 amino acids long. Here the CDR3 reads CASSGTDLLGQFF. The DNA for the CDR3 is TGCGCCAGCAGCGGGACGGACCTCTTGGGGCAGTTCTTC.

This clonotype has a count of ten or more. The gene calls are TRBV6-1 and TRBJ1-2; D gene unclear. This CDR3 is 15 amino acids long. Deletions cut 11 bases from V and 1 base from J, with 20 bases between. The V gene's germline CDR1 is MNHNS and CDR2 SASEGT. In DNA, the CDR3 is TGTGCCGCTTCGGATGGCCGTCTACGTAACTATGGCTACACCTTC. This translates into CAASDGRLRNYGYTF.

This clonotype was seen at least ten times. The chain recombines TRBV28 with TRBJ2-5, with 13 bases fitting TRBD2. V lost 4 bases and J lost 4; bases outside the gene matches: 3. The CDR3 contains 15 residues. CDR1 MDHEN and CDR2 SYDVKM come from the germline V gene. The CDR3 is CASSYRTSGRETQYF. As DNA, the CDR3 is TGTGCCAGCAGTTACCGGACTAGCGGGAGAGAGACCCAGTACTTC.

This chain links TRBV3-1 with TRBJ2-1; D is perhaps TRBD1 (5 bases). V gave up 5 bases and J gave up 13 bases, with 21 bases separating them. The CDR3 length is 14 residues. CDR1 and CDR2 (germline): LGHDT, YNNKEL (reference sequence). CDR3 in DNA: TGTGCCAGCAGCAACCTTAGGGGTCAAGAGACCCAGTTCTTC. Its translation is CASSNLRGQETQFF.

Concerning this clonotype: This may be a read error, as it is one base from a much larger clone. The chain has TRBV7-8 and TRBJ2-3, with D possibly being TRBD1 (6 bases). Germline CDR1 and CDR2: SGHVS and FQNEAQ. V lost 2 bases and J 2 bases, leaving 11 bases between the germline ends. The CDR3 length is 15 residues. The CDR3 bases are TGTGCCAGCAGCTTATCAGGGGTACTCACAGATACGCAGTATTTT. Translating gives CASSLSGVLTDTQYF.

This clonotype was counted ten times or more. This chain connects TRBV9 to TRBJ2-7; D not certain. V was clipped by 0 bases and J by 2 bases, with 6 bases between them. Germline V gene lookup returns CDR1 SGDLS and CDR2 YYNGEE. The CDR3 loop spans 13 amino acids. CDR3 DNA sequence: TGTGCCAGCAGCGTAGATTTGACCTACGAGCAGTACTTC. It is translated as CASSVDLTYEQYF.

CDR3 sequence: CASTYGGRRSGNTIYF. The DNA of the CDR3 is TGTGCCAGCACCTACGGCGGGAGGCGCTCTGGAAACACCATATATTTT. The chain couples TRBV11-3 to TRBJ1-3, with D unclear. The CDR3 has 16 residues. V dropped 7 bases and J dropped 0 bases, with 16 bases sitting between them. Germline values: CDR1 SGHNT, CDR2 YENEEA. The variable domain in full, completed from reference TRBV11-3 and TRBJ1-3, reads EAGVVQSPRYKIIEKKQPVAFWCNPISGHNTLYWYLQNLGQGPELLIRYENEEAVDDSQLPKDRFSAERLKGVDSTLKIQPAELGDSAVYLCASTYGGRRSGNTIYFGEGSWLTVV.

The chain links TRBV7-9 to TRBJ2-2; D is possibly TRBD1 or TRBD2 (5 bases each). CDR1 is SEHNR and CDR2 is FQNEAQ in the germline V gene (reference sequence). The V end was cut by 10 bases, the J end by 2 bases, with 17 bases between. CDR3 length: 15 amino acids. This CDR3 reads CATFIDGGNTGELFF. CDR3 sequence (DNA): TGTGCCACATTTATTGATGGGGGAAACACCGGGGAGCTGTTTTTT.

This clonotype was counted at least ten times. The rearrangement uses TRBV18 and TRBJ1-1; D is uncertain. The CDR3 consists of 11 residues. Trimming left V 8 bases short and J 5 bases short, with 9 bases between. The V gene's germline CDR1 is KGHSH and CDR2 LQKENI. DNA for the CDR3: TGTGCCAGCAGCCATGGGACTGAAGCTTTCTTT. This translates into CASSHGTEAFF.

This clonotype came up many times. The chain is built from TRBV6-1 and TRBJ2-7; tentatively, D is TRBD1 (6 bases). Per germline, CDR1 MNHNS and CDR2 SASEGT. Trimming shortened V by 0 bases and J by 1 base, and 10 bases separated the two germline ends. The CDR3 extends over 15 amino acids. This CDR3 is CASSEAGGQSYEQYF. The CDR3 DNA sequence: TGTGCCAGCAGTGAAGCCGGAGGACAGTCCTACGAGCAGTACTTC.

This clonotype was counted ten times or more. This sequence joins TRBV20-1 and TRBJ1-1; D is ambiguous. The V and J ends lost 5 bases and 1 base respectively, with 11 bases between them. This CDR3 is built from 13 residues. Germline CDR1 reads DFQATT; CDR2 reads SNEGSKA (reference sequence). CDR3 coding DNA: TGCAGTGCTCCCACCGTACAGAACACTGAAGCTTTCTTT. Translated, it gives CSAPTVQNTEAFF.

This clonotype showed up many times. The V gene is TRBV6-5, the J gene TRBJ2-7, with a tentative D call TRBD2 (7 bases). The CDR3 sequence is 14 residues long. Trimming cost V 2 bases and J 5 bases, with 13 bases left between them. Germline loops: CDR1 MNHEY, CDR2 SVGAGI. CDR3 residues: CASSYLRGGDEQYF. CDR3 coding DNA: TGTGCCAGCAGTTACCTGAGGGGGGGGGACGAGCAGTACTTC.

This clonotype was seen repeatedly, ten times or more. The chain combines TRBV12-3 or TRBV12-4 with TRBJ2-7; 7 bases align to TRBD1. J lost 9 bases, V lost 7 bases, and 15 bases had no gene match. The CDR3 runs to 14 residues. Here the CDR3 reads CASTPGQWGWVQYF. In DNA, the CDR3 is TGTGCCAGCACTCCGGGACAGTGGGGATGGGTGCAGTACTTC.

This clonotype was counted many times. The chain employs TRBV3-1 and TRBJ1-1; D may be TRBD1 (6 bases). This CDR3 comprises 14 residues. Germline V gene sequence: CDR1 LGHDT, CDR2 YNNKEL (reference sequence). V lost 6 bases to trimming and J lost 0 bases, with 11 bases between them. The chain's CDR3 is CASRTGTMNTEAFF. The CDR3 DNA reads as TGTGCCAGCAGGACAGGTACTATGAACACTGAAGCTTTCTTT.

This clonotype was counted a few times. The CDR3 nucleotides are TGTGCCAGCAGCCAACAGGGGGGTTGGGTCAATCAGCCCCAGCATTTT. Protein sequence: CASSQQGGWVNQPQHF. The V and J genes are TRBV14 and TRBJ1-5; the match to TRBD1 covers 7 bases. The length of the CDR3 is 16 residues. The V and J ends lost 2 bases and 3 bases, in that order; junction bases with no gene match: 7. Germline V gene data show CDR1 as SGHDN and CDR2 as FVKESK.

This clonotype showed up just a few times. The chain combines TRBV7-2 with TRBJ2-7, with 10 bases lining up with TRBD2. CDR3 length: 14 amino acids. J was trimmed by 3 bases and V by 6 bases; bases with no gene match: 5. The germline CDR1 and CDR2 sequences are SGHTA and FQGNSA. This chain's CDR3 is CASRATSGFYEQYF. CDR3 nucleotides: TGTGCCAGCAGAGCGACTAGCGGGTTCTACGAGCAGTACTTC.

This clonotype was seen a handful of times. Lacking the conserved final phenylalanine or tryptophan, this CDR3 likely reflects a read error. Here the CDR3 reads CASRRLYSSYEQYL. The CDR3 bases are TGTGCCAGCAGGAGACTCTACAGCTCCTACGAGCAGTACCTC. This chain links TRBV11-2 with TRBJ2-7; D ambiguous. V lost 6 bases, J lost 0 bases, and 12 bases lay in between. Per the germline V gene, CDR1 is SGHAT and CDR2 is FQNNGV. The CDR3 extends over 14 amino acids.

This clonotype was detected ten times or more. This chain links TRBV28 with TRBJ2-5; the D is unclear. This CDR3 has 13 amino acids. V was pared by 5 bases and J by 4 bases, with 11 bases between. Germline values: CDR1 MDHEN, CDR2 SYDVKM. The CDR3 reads CASSVPPPETQYF. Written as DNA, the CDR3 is TGTGCCAGCAGTGTCCCGCCCCCAGAGACCCAGTACTTC.

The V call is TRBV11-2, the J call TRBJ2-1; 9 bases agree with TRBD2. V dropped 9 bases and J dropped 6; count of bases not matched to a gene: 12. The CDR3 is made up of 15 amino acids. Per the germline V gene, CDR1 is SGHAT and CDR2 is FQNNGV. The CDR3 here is CARDLRTSAFNEQFF. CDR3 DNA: TGTGCCAGAGACTTGCGGACTAGCGCCTTCAATGAGCAGTTCTTC.

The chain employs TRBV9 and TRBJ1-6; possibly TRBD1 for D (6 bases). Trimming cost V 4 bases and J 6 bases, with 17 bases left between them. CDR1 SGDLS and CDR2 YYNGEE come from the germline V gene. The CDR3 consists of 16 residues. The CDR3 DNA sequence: TGTGCCAGCAGCCCCCGGGAGGGGGAACCTAATTCACCCCTCCACTTT. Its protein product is CASSPREGEPNSPLHF.

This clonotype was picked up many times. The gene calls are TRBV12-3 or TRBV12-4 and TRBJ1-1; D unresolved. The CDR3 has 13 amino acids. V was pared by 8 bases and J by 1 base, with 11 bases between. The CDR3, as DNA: TGTGCCAGCCGCCTTCAGGAGAACACTGAAGCTTTCTTT. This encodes CASRLQENTEAFF.